The entry below gives a single T cell receptor beta chain sequence along with its context. These data are taken from a study of blood T cell repertoires in COVID-19. Participants' own reports of clinical history determined their cohort assignment. Two negative PCRs, clearance, or symptom resolution were required of recovered Cohort 3 donors. Repertoires were generated with immunoSEQ multiplex PCR, while TCRdb's copy carries only in-frame clones and drops some. Here the sample spans fewer than 400,000 clones, approximately 85% being singletons. Germline CDR1 is ENHRY and CDR2 is SYGVKD. This CDR3 spans 12 amino acids. Trimming took off 3 bases at V and 8 bases at J, with 7 bases between the two ends.

Sequencing input: PBMCs or T cells enriched from blood (not recorded which). The clonotype was recovered from a man between 25 and 39 years old who had recovered from COVID-19. The V call is TRBV10-3, the J call TRBJ1-4, with D maybe TRBD1 (6 bases). CDR3 coding DNA: TGTGCCATCAGTGACAGGGGCGAAAAACTGTTTTTT. This encodes CAISDRGEKLFF.